This passage covers 11 T cell receptor beta chains from one sample sequenced in a study of blood T cell repertoires in COVID-19. The protocol was immunoSEQ multiplex PCR, while the TCRdb copy is restricted to in-frame clones and leaves out a portion. The sample has roughly 410,000 clones; around 87% are singletons. Sequencing was performed on peripheral blood. All receptors derive from a woman between 55 and 75 years old with COVID-19, enrolled during active disease.

This chain links TRBV6-5 with TRBJ1-2; no definite D call. The V end was cut by 4 bases, the J end by 3 bases, with 3 bases between. Germline values: CDR1 MNHEY, CDR2 SVGAGI. The CDR3 is made up of 11 amino acids. The CDR3 DNA reads TGTGCCAGCAGTTCGGACTATGGCTACACCTTC. Amino acid sequence: CASSSDYGYTF.

V gene TRBV6-6 combines with J gene TRBJ2-7, with 8 nucleotides matching TRBD1. The CDR3 consists of 13 residues. From germline, CDR1 is MNHNY and CDR2 SVGAGI (reference sequence). V lost 7 bases, J lost 8 bases, and 10 bases stayed unmatched. For the CDR3, the DNA is TGTGCCAGCATCGGACAGGGAGTAAACAAGCAGTACTTC. Protein product: CASIGQGVNKQYF.

The V call is TRBV18, the J call TRBJ2-2, with a weak D call TRBD2 (6 bases). Trimming shortened V by 3 bases and J by 7 bases, and 18 bases separated the two germline ends. The CDR3 is 16 residues long. CDR1 KGHSH and CDR2 LQKENI come from the germline V gene. The CDR3, as DNA: TGTGCCAGCTCACCGGAGCGGGCTCCCTTGATCGGGGAGCTGTTTTTT. This sequence encodes CASSPERAPLIGELFF. The variable domain in full, with the rest retrieved from reference TRBV18 and TRBJ2-2, is NAGVMQNPRHLVRRRGQEARLRCSPMKGHSHVYWYRQLPEEGLKFMVYLQKENIIDESGMPKERFSAEFPKEGPSILRIQQVVRGDSAAYFCASSPERAPLIGELFFGEGSRLTVL.

CDR3 DNA sequence: TGTGCCAGCAGTGTCGAGGGGGGGTCCGGGGAGCTGTTTTTT. This gives the protein CASSVEGGSGELFF. The rearrangement links TRBV6-4 to TRBJ2-2, with D possibly being TRBD2 (7 bases). The CDR3 length is 14 residues. Per germline, CDR1 MRHNA and CDR2 SNTAGT. Trimming shortened V by 4 bases and J by 6 bases, and 12 bases separated the two germline ends.

This clone showed up just once. The chain joins TRBV5-4 to TRBJ1-4, with D perhaps TRBD1 (6 bases). CDR1 and CDR2 (germline): SGHNT, YYREEE (reference sequence). This CDR3 comprises 14 residues. Trimming removed 0 bases at V and 7 bases at J, with 10 bases between. The CDR3 sequence: CASSLDNRAEKLFF. CDR3 bases: TGTGCCAGCAGCTTGGATAACAGGGCTGAAAAACTGTTTTTT.

The chain joins TRBV21-1 to TRBJ2-7; TRBD1 reflects the table's D call only, with no check against the DNA. TRBV21-1 is flagged as a pseudogene. CDR3 length equals 15 residues. As DNA, the CDR3 is TGTGCCAGCAGCAAAGAGGGGCAGGGCGTCCACGAGCAGTACTTC. This sequence encodes CASSKEGQGVHEQYF.

The genes are TRBV6-5 and TRBJ2-7; D is uncertain. In germline, CDR1 is MNHEY, CDR2 SVGAGI. The CDR3 extends over 14 amino acids. V lost 2 bases and J 1 base, leaving 9 bases between the germline ends. In nucleotides, the CDR3 is TGTGCCAGCAGTTACGATCGACATTCCTACGAGCAGTACTTC. This gives the protein CASSYDRHSYEQYF.

The chain combines TRBV20-1 with TRBJ1-5; 7 bases fit TRBD1. With V trimmed by 3 bases and J by 4 bases, 3 bases remained unmatched. The CDR3 contains 13 residues. Germline V lookup: CDR1 DFQATT, CDR2 SNEGSKA (reference sequence). CDR3 nucleotide sequence: TGCAGTGCTAGTATGGACAGGAATCAGCCCCAGCATTTT. Amino acids: CSASMDRNQPQHF.

The chain employs TRBV19 and TRBJ1-5; TRBD1 is a possible D gene (6 bases). The germline V gene has CDR1 LNHDA and CDR2 SQIVND (reference sequence). The V end lost 3 bases, the J end lost 4 bases, and 19 bases lay between the germline ends. The CDR3 is 17 amino acids. In DNA, the CDR3 is TGTGCCAGTAGTATGAATAGGGGACATATTCAAAATCAGCCCCAGCATTTT. The encoded protein is CASSMNRGHIQNQPQHF. Full variable domain (outside the CDR3, taken from reference TRBV19 and TRBJ1-5): DGGITQSPKYLFRKEGQNVTLSCEQNLNHDAMYWYRQDPGQGLRLIYYSQIVNDFQKGDIAEGYSVSREKKESFPLTVTSAQKNPTAFYLCASSMNRGHIQNQPQHFGDGTRLSIL.

This clone has only one observation. In DNA form, the CDR3 reads TGTGCCAGCAGATTCCGGGACTTTAGCACAGATACGCAGTATTTT. Protein sequence: CASRFRDFSTDTQYF. The chain employs TRBV2 and TRBJ2-3; D possibly corresponds to TRBD2 (6 bases). The CDR3 extends over 15 amino acids. Germline V lookup: CDR1 SNHLY, CDR2 FYNNEI. Trimming took 6 bases from V and 0 from J, leaving 13 bases between them.

V usage is TRBV7-7 and J usage is TRBJ2-4; 14 bases line up with TRBD2. V was clipped by 2 bases and J by 3 bases; unmatched bases: 6. Germline CDR1 SSHAT, CDR2 FNYEAQ (reference sequence). The CDR3 covers 18 residues. CDR3 residues: CASSLKTSGGALKNIQYF. CDR3 DNA: TGTGCCAGCAGCTTAAAGACTAGCGGGGGGGCCCTCAAAAACATTCAGTACTTC.